These 17 T cell receptor beta chains were sequenced from one sample in a study of blood T cell repertoires in COVID-19. The method was immunoSEQ multiplex PCR; TCRdb's version includes in-frame clones alone and lacks a portion of them. The data show tens of thousands of clones, around 90% seen once. Sequences were obtained from peripheral blood. The receptors stem from a male donor with acute or convalescent COVID-19.

The rearrangement uses TRBV6-5 and TRBJ1-5; weak D call: TRBD1 (5 bases). CDR1 MNHEY and CDR2 SVGAGI come from the germline V gene. This CDR3 has 14 residues. Trimming took off 2 bases at V and 8 bases at J, with 13 bases between the two ends. This CDR3 reads CASSYRSEGKPQHF. In nucleotides, the CDR3 is TGTGCCAGCAGTTACAGGTCGGAGGGGAAGCCCCAGCATTTT.

The chain links TRBV3-1 (or the pseudogene TRBV3-2) to TRBJ2-7; TRBD1 matches 7 bases. Germline CDR1 is LGHDT and CDR2 is YNNKEL (reference sequence). After removal of 7 bases from V and 5 bases from J, the junction contained 11 bases not matched to a gene. The CDR3 has 14 amino acids. CDR3 sequence reads: CASTNRQGRNEQYF. CDR3 DNA sequence: TGTGCCAGCACTAATCGACAGGGTCGGAACGAGCAGTACTTC.

This clone was counted only a few times. The V and J genes are TRBV20-1 and TRBJ2-2; 7 bases match TRBD1. The CDR3 has 14 residues. V lost 4 bases, J lost 2 bases, and 4 bases stayed unmatched. Germline values: CDR1 DFQATT, CDR2 SNEGSKA (reference sequence). This CDR3 is CSATDRVNTGELFF. The DNA of the CDR3 is TGCAGTGCTACTGACAGGGTAAACACCGGGGAGCTGTTTTTT.

This chain uses TRBV24-1 with TRBJ2-5; 11 bases align to TRBD2. V gave up 4 bases and J gave up 4 bases; unmatched junction bases: 10. The CDR3 sequence is 17 residues long. Germline values: CDR1 KGHDR, CDR2 SFDVKD. CDR3 residues: CATSDLGSSGGLETQYF. Here the CDR3 DNA reads TGTGCCACCAGTGACCTGGGGTCTAGCGGGGGGTTAGAGACCCAGTACTTC.

The chain joins TRBV19 to TRBJ2-3; the match to TRBD2 covers 9 bases. With 5 bases clipped from V and 1 base from J, the junction kept 7 bases outside the gene matches. Germline V lookup: CDR1 LNHDA, CDR2 SQIVND (reference sequence). The CDR3 spans 16 residues. CDR3 in amino acids: CASSPWIAGGTDTQYF. CDR3 DNA sequence: TGTGCCAGTAGTCCCTGGATAGCGGGGGGCACAGATACGCAGTATTTT. The full variable domain, its missing parts supplied by reference TRBV19 and TRBJ2-3, is DGGITQSPKYLFRKEGQNVTLSCEQNLNHDAMYWYRQDPGQGLRLIYYSQIVNDFQKGDIAEGYSVSREKKESFPLTVTSAQKNPTAFYLCASSPWIAGGTDTQYFGPGTRLTVL.

This sequence joins TRBV5-6 and TRBJ1-3, with 10 bases lining up with TRBD1. CDR1 is SGHDT and CDR2 is YYEEEE in the germline V gene. The V and J ends lost 3 bases and 3 bases, in that order; junction bases with no gene match: 3. The CDR3 spans 15 residues. The CDR3 spells CASSYRDRGGNTIYF. In nucleotides, the CDR3 is TGTGCCAGCAGCTACCGGGACAGGGGTGGAAACACCATATATTTT.

The chain combines TRBV27 with TRBJ2-5, with unresolved D. The germline V and J ends were trimmed by 4 bases and 5 bases, with 14 bases remaining between them. The CDR3 extends over 14 amino acids. Germline V gene data show CDR1 as MNHEY and CDR2 as SMNVEV (reference sequence). The CDR3 DNA reads as TGTGCCAGCAGTTCCGCGGCGACCCCGGAGACCCAGTACTTC. Translated, it gives CASSSAATPETQYF.

The chain recombines TRBV7-2 with TRBJ2-7; 8 bases line up with TRBD1. The ends lost 3 bases at V and 2 bases at J; junction bases unmatched: 3. The CDR3 consists of 14 residues. From germline, CDR1 is SGHTA and CDR2 FQGNSA. CDR3 protein: CASSFRTGTYEQYF. The CDR3 DNA reads as TGTGCCAGCAGCTTCAGGACAGGGACCTACGAGCAGTACTTC.

The rearrangement links TRBV7-9 to TRBJ1-2; D call uncertain. This CDR3 is built from 15 residues. Trimming shortened V by 5 bases and J by 8 bases, and 21 bases separated the two germline ends. Germline V lookup: CDR1 SEHNR, CDR2 FQNEAQ (reference sequence). For the CDR3, the DNA is TGTGCCAGCAGCGGAGTGACTGCCATCAGTCGCGGCTACACCTTC. It translates to CASSGVTAISRGYTF.

This rearrangement joins TRBV18 to TRBJ1-1; no reliable D call. Germline V gene lookup returns CDR1 KGHSH and CDR2 LQKENI. Trimming left V 3 bases short and J 8 bases short, with 10 bases between. CDR3 size: 12 residues. CDR3 nucleotide sequence: TGTGCCAGCTCACCCCTCCCGGGGGAAGCTTTCTTT. It yields the protein CASSPLPGEAFF. Complete variable domain (other parts from reference TRBV18 and TRBJ1-1): NAGVMQNPRHLVRRRGQEARLRCSPMKGHSHVYWYRQLPEEGLKFMVYLQKENIIDESGMPKERFSAEFPKEGPSILRIQQVVRGDSAAYFCASSPLPGEAFFGQGTRLTVV.

The rearrangement joins TRBV5-5 to TRBJ1-5; 7 bases are shared with TRBD1. Germline V gene data show CDR1 as SGHKS and CDR2 as YYEKEE (reference sequence). V shed 4 bases and J 3 bases; nucleotides not matched to a gene: 7. The CDR3 consists of 15 residues. The CDR3 DNA reads TGTGCCAGCAGCAAAGGGACAGACGCCAATCAGCCCCAGCATTTT. Amino acid sequence: CASSKGTDANQPQHF.

The V gene is TRBV12-3 or TRBV12-4, the J gene TRBJ1-5; the match to TRBD1 covers 7 bases. CDR3 size: 13 residues. V trimming: 7 bases; J trimming: 4 bases; junction bases outside the gene matches: 4. In DNA, the CDR3 is TGTGCCAGCACCACAGGGGTAAATCAGCCCCAGCATTTT. Protein: CASTTGVNQPQHF.

This chain joins TRBV18 and TRBJ2-7; 9 bases map to TRBD1. Looked up from germline, CDR1 is KGHSH and CDR2 is LQKENI. The trim removed 2 bases at V and 6 bases at J, leaving 8 bases unmatched. The CDR3 spans 15 residues. The CDR3: CASSPTPGGQGEQYF. In DNA, the CDR3 is TGTGCCAGCTCACCAACCCCCGGGGGACAGGGCGAGCAGTACTTC.

J is TRBJ2-3 and V is TRBV7-6; 16 bases fit TRBD2. This CDR3 is 20 amino acids long. The germline CDR1 and CDR2 sequences are SGHVS and FNYEAQ. Trimming cost V 2 bases and J 0 bases; bases outside gene matches: 8. CDR3 sequence reads: CASSLPGTSGGASSTDTQYF. CDR3 coding DNA: TGTGCCAGCAGCTTACCCGGGACTAGCGGGGGGGCAAGTAGCACAGATACGCAGTATTTT. The full variable domain, its missing parts supplied by reference TRBV7-6 and TRBJ2-3, is GAGVSQSPRYKVTKRGQDVALRCDPISGHVSLYWYRQALGQGPEFLTYFNYEAQQDKSGLPNDRFSAERPEGSISTLTIQRTEQRDSAMYRCASSLPGTSGGASSTDTQYFGPGTRLTVL.

The V and J genes are TRBV19 and TRBJ1-2; TRBD1 matches at 7 bases. V shed 4 bases, J shed 6 bases, and the junction held 14 bases outside the gene matches. This CDR3 contains 16 residues. Germline V gene data show CDR1 as LNHDA and CDR2 as SQIVND (reference sequence). The chain's CDR3 is CASSRAPTGIGDGYTF. In DNA form, the CDR3 reads TGTGCCAGTAGTAGGGCCCCGACAGGGATTGGCGATGGCTACACCTTC. Full variable domain (rest looked up from reference TRBV19 and TRBJ1-2): DGGITQSPKYLFRKEGQNVTLSCEQNLNHDAMYWYRQDPGQGLRLIYYSQIVNDFQKGDIAEGYSVSREKKESFPLTVTSAQKNPTAFYLCASSRAPTGIGDGYTFGSGTRLTVV.

This chain uses TRBV5-5 with TRBJ2-4; TRBD1 aligns across 7 bases. The germline gives CDR1 SGHKS, CDR2 YYEKEE (reference sequence). J lost 4 bases, V lost 4 bases, and 11 bases had no gene match. This CDR3 comprises 16 residues. This CDR3 is CASSPTPGTEKNIQYF. For the CDR3, the DNA is TGTGCCAGCAGCCCGACACCCGGGACAGAGAAAAACATTCAGTACTTC. Using reference TRBV5-5 and TRBJ2-4 for the parts outside the CDR3, the full variable domain is DAGVTQSPTHLIKTRGQQVTLRCSPISGHKSVSWYQQVLGQGPQFIFQYYEKEERGRGNFPDRFSARQFPNYSSELNVNALLLGDSALYLCASSPTPGTEKNIQYFGAGTRLSVL.

The V gene is TRBV7-9, the J gene TRBJ1-3; 10 nucleotides align to TRBD1. Germline V gene data show CDR1 as SEHNR and CDR2 as FQNEAQ (reference sequence). Germline trimming cut 2 bases from V and 4 bases from J; bases unmatched to any gene: 8. CDR3 size: 17 residues. CDR3 residues: CASSLLTGGYLGNTIYF. The CDR3 DNA reads as TGTGCCAGCAGCTTATTGACAGGGGGCTACCTAGGAAACACCATATATTTT. The full variable domain, with the rest looked up from reference TRBV7-9 and TRBJ1-3, is DTGVSQNPRHKITKRGQNVTFRCDPISEHNRLYWYRQTLGQGPEFLTYFQNEAQLEKSRLLSDRFSAERPKGSFSTLEIQRTEQGDSAMYLCASSLLTGGYLGNTIYFGEGSWLTVV.